Each of the 21 T cell receptor beta chains below was sequenced from the same sample in a study of blood T cells in healthy people across ages (dated by TCRdb to between 2015 and 2017). The library was produced with 5' RACE. Sequenced using an Illumina HiSeq 2500. A second PCR of 7 to 11 cycles was performed with a sample-barcoded 5' primer and a J-beta primer mix. TCRdb reanalyzed the raw reads on its own, using fastp at Q25 for trimming and MiXCR for clone calling, and kept in-frame beta chains. Every entry covers one CDR3 protein and lists the most common genes and DNA from its rows. This sample holds a few hundred thousand distinct CDR3 sequences; roughly 28% were observed only once. About 18% of the sample rests with the top ten. The sequencing sample was made of blood. Receptor source: a woman in her seventies in good health.

The V call is TRBV6-4, the J call TRBJ1-5; D call uncertain. Germline lookup yields CDR1 MRHNA and CDR2 SNTAGT. V lost 5 bases and J 3 bases, leaving 14 bases between the germline ends. The CDR3 has 15 residues. The chain's CDR3 is CASSKTSGANQPQHF. CDR3 DNA sequence: TGTGCCAGCAGTAAAACCTCTGGCGCCAATCAGCCCCAGCATTTT.

This clonotype was seen many times. This sequence joins TRBV7-3 and TRBJ2-5; the match to TRBD1 covers 10 bases. Germline CDR1 reads SGHTA; CDR2 reads FQGTGA. The CDR3 loop spans 14 amino acids. V lost 5 bases and J lost 4; bases outside the gene matches: 4. CDR3 residues: CASSPRDRGETQYF. CDR3 sequence (DNA): TGTGCCAGCAGCCCACGGGACAGGGGAGAGACCCAGTACTTC.

This clonotype was found a few times. The chain links TRBV7-8 to TRBJ2-5, with 16 nucleotides matching TRBD2. This CDR3 spans 19 amino acids. Germline V gene lookup returns CDR1 SGHVS and CDR2 FQNEAQ. Losses at the gene ends were 6 bases for V and 1 base for J; bases not matched to a gene: 11. CDR3 residues: CASRLRGTSGGASQETQYF. CDR3 in DNA: TGTGCCAGCAGATTACGAGGGACTAGCGGGGGGGCCTCCCAAGAGACCCAGTACTTC.

This clonotype has a count of ten or more. The rearrangement links TRBV10-3 to TRBJ2-2; D unresolved. The CDR3 spans 14 residues. Germline values: CDR1 ENHRY, CDR2 SYGVKD. V gave up 3 bases and J gave up 1 base, with 6 bases separating them. CDR3 amino acids: CAISDYLNTGELFF. The CDR3 nucleotides are TGTGCCATCAGTGATTACCTGAACACCGGGGAGCTGTTTTTT.

This chain joins TRBV20-1 and TRBJ1-6, with a possible D match to TRBD1 (6 bases). The CDR3 loop spans 14 amino acids. Per the germline V gene, CDR1 is DFQATT and CDR2 is SNEGSKA (reference sequence). Deletions cut 3 bases from V and 8 bases from J, with 14 bases between. The CDR3 nucleotides read TGCAGTGCTAGGGATGACAGGCAGGATTCACCCCTCCACTTT. As protein: CSARDDRQDSPLHF.

The chain joins TRBV5-1 to TRBJ2-5; TRBD1 matches 7 bases. Losses at the gene ends were 4 bases for V and 5 bases for J; bases not matched to a gene: 14. CDR3 size: 16 residues. The V gene's germline CDR1 is SGHRS and CDR2 YFSETQ. CDR3 residues: CASSPFQDRPGETQYF. The CDR3 nucleotides are TGCGCCAGCAGCCCCTTTCAGGACAGGCCTGGGGAGACCCAGTACTTC.

This clonotype was detected many times. In DNA form, the CDR3 reads TGTGCCAGCAGCTTGCCTTCCGGGGCCAGGTGGCATTTT. It yields the protein CASSLPSGARWHF. The chain couples TRBV7-2 to TRBJ1-5; tentative D call: TRBD1 (5 bases). Between the trimmed V and J ends, which lost 3 bases and 15 bases, there was a span of 18 bases. The CDR3 has 13 amino acids. The germline CDR1 and CDR2 sequences are SGHTA and FQGNSA.

This clonotype has more than one count but fewer than ten. V gene TRBV7-2 combines with J gene TRBJ2-5; no definite D call. V was shortened by 3 bases and J by 3 bases, with 8 bases between the two germline ends. The CDR3 is 13 amino acids. Germline lookup yields CDR1 SGHTA and CDR2 FQGNSA. The CDR3 DNA follows: TGTGCCAGCAGCTTGTACCGGAAAGAGACCCAGTACTTC. It specifies CASSLYRKETQYF.

V usage is TRBV4-3 and J usage is TRBJ1-2, with D hard to call. V lost 3 bases and J lost 0, with 8 bases in between. Per germline, CDR1 LGHNA and CDR2 YSLEER. The CDR3 has 14 amino acids. This CDR3 is CASSHGLANYGYTF. The CDR3 nucleotides are TGCGCCAGCAGCCACGGTCTAGCTAACTATGGCTACACCTTC.

This clonotype was seen only a few times. V usage is TRBV3-1 and J usage is TRBJ2-5, with TRBD2 matching over 11 bases. The CDR3 is made up of 15 amino acids. V was pared by 3 bases and J by 3 bases, with 3 bases of the junction left unmatched. The germline gives CDR1 LGHDT, CDR2 YNNKEL (reference sequence). DNA for the CDR3: TGTGCCAGCAGCCATGGGACTAGCGGAAAAGAGACCCAGTACTTC. Amino acids: CASSHGTSGKETQYF.

A few counts support this clonotype. This chain joins TRBV7-2 and TRBJ1-1; D is perhaps TRBD1 (6 bases). Trimming took off 3 bases at V and 6 bases at J, with 8 bases between the two ends. The CDR3 is made up of 12 amino acids. Germline V gene lookup returns CDR1 SGHTA and CDR2 FQGNSA. DNA for the CDR3: TGTGCCAGCAGCTTCAAGGGGGCTGAAGCTTTCTTT. Translation gives CASSFKGAEAFF.

Comments on this clonotype: At one boundary the junction diverges from the germline segment, which might be a read error. The chain links TRBV7-2 to TRBJ2-3; 14 bases align to TRBD2. Germline CDR1 and CDR2: SGHTA and FQGNSA. There are 18 residues in the CDR3. The CDR3 region is CASSLGLAGARSPDTQYF. In nucleotides, the CDR3 is TGCGCCAGCAGCTTGGGACTAGCGGGGGCAAGATCCCCAGATACGCAGTATTTT.

This chain links TRBV27 with TRBJ2-7; D ambiguous. Germline assignment: CDR1 MNHEY and CDR2 SMNVEV (reference sequence). The CDR3 is 13 residues long. Trimming left V 2 bases short and J 13 bases short, with 18 bases between. The CDR3 nucleotides read TGTGCCAGCAGTTTACGACGAGCAGAGGATGTATACTTC. As protein: CASSLRRAEDVYF.

V gene TRBV7-9 combines with J gene TRBJ1-1, with D maybe TRBD1 (5 bases). Germline V gene data show CDR1 as SEHNR and CDR2 as FQNEAQ (reference sequence). This CDR3 has 16 amino acids. V was cut by 2 bases and J by 6 bases, with 19 bases left in between. CDR3: CASSLRFGTGGPEAFF. The CDR3 DNA is TGTGCCAGCAGCTTACGTTTCGGGACCGGGGGACCTGAAGCTTTCTTT.

The chain links TRBV4-3 to TRBJ2-5, with D possibly TRBD2 on 6 matching bases. The J call may be in error: the DNA end matches TRBJ2-7 better. The CDR3 has 14 amino acids. Germline CDR1 and CDR2: LGHNA and YSLEER. CDR3 amino acids: CASSRGILSYEQYF. The CDR3, as DNA: TGCGCCAGCAGCCGCGGGATCCTGTCCTACGAGCAGTACTTC.

V and J are TRBV9 and TRBJ2-5; 9 bases fit TRBD2. CDR3 length: 17 amino acids. Germline lookup yields CDR1 SGDLS and CDR2 YYNGEE. Losses at the gene ends were 0 bases for V and 5 bases for J; bases not matched to a gene: 11. CDR3 coding DNA: TGTGCCAGCAGCGTAGTAGGTAGCGGGGGCCAACCGGAGACCCAGTACTTC. Translating it yields CASSVVGSGGQPETQYF.

There are a few counts of this clonotype. The V call is TRBV6-6, the J call TRBJ1-6, with unresolved D. With 5 bases removed from V and 10 bases from J, the gap between germline ends came to 9 bases. The CDR3 covers 12 residues. Germline V gene data show CDR1 as MNHNY and CDR2 as SVGAGI (reference sequence). For the CDR3, the DNA is TGTGCCAGCAGTGGCGTCGGCTCACCCCTCCACTTT. Its translation is CASSGVGSPLHF.

V gene TRBV5-1 combines with J gene TRBJ1-2; TRBD1 agrees at 7 bases. Germline CDR1 and CDR2: SGHRS and YFSETQ. The J segment lost 5 bases and the V segment lost 0 bases, leaving 7 bases of the junction unmatched. The CDR3 consists of 15 residues. The CDR3 sequence is CASSLAGTVGYGYTF. In DNA form, the CDR3 reads TGCGCCAGCAGCTTGGCCGGGACAGTCGGGTATGGCTACACCTTC.

Written as DNA, the CDR3 is TGCGCCAGCAGCTTGGACGGGGGGTCCGTTTATGGCTACACCTTC. It specifies CASSLDGGSVYGYTF. V gene TRBV5-1 combines with J gene TRBJ1-2; D possibly corresponds to TRBD1 (5 bases). This CDR3 is 15 amino acids long. Trimming removed 0 bases at V and 5 bases at J, with 14 bases between. Germline-derived CDR1 and CDR2 are SGHRS and YFSETQ.

This clonotype has just a few counts. The chain combines TRBV5-4 with TRBJ1-2; TRBD1 matches 9 bases. The CDR3 length is 13 residues. With 0 bases clipped from V and 7 bases from J, the junction kept 1 base outside the gene matches. Per germline, CDR1 SGHNT and CDR2 YYREEE (reference sequence). The CDR3 here is CASSLDRGPGYTF. The DNA for the CDR3 is TGTGCCAGCAGCTTGGACAGGGGGCCTGGCTACACCTTC.

The rearrangement links TRBV5-6 to TRBJ1-4; possible D gene TRBD1, 5 bases. The germline CDR1 and CDR2 sequences are SGHDT and YYEEEE. CDR3 length equals 14 residues. V was shortened by 0 bases and J by 10 bases, with 13 bases between the two germline ends. The CDR3 protein is CASSLEGGAPKLFF. DNA of the CDR3: TGTGCCAGCAGCTTGGAGGGTGGGGCTCCAAAACTGTTTTTT.